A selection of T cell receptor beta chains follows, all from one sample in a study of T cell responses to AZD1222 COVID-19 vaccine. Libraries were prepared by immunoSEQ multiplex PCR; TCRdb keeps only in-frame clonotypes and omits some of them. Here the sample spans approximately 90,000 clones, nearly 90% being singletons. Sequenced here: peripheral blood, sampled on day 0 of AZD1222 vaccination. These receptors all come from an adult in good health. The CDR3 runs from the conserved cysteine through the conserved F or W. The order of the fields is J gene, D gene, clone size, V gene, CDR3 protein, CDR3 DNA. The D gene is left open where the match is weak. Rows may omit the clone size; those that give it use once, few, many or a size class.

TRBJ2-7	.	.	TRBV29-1	CSVKGVGTEQYF	TGCAGCGTTAAAGGGGTGGGGACCGAGCAGTACTTC
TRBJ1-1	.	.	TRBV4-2	CASSQVYQGPVAFF	TGTGCCAGCAGCCAAGTATATCAGGGCCCCGTTGCTTTCTTT
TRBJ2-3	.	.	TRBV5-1	CASTPLVVSDTQYF	TGCGCCAGCACCCCCCTTGTAGTTTCAGATACGCAGTATTTT
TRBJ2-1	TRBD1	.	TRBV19	CASSRQGDLTNEQFF	TGTGCCAGTAGTCGACAGGGCGACTTAACTAATGAGCAGTTCTTC
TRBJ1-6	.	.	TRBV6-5	CASSYTPGIDNSPLHF	TGTGCCAGCAGTTACACCCCAGGGATAGATAATTCACCCCTCCACTTT
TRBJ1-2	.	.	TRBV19	CASSSTLLTLDYGYTF	TGTGCCAGTAGTTCGACCTTGTTAACACTCGACTATGGCTACACCTTC
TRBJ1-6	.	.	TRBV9	CASSGTVVGNSPLHF	TGTGCCAGCAGCGGGACTGTGGTTGGGAATTCACCCCTCCACTTT
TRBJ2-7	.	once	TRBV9	CASSGQVSYEQYF	TGTGCCAGCAGCGGACAGGTCTCCTACGAGCAGTACTTC
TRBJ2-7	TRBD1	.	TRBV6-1	CASSEARQGAYEQYF	TGTGCCAGCAGTGAAGCGCGGCAGGGGGCCTACGAGCAGTACTTC
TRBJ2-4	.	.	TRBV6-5	CASTDRLAKNIQYF	TGTGCCAGCACGGACAGATTAGCCAAAAACATTCAGTACTTC
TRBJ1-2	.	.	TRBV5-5	CASSYNYGYTF	TGTGCCAGCAGCTATAACTATGGCTACACCTTC
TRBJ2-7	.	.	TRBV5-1	CAPQGTFSYEQYF	TGCGCCCCCCAAGGGACGTTTTCCTACGAGCAGTACTTC
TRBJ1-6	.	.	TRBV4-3	CASSQDQGPHYNSPLHF	TGCGCCAGCAGCCAAGATCAGGGGCCACACTATAATTCACCCCTCCACTTT
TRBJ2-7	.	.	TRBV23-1	CASRPTSGPSYEQYF	TGCGCCAGCAGACCAACCTCGGGGCCTTCCTACGAGCAGTACTTC
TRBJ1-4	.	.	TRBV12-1	CARRQAPGEKLFF	TGTGCCCGCCGACAGGCCCCGGGTGAAAAACTGTTTTTT
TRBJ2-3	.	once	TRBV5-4	CASALENTDTQYF	TGTGCCAGCGCCTTGGAAAACACAGATACGCAGTATTTT
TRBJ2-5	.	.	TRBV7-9	CASSFRGLDQETQYF	TGTGCCAGCAGCTTTCGGGGTCTAGACCAAGAGACCCAGTACTTC
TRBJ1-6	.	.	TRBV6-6	CASSYSKAVYNSPLHF	TGTGCCAGCAGTTACTCCAAGGCAGTCTATAATTCACCCCTCCACTTT